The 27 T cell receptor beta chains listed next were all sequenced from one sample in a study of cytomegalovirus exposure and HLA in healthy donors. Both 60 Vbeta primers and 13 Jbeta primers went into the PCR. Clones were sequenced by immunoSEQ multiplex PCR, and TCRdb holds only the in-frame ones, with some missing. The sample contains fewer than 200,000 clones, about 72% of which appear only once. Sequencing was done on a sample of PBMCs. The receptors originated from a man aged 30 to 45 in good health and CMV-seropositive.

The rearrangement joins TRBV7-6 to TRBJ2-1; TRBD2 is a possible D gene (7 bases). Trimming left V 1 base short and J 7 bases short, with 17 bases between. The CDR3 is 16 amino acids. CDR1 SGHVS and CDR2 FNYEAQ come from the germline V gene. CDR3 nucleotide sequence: TGTGCCAGCAGCTTAGTGGGAGGGGGGGCCGCAAATGAGCAGTTCTTC. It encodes CASSLVGGGAANEQFF.

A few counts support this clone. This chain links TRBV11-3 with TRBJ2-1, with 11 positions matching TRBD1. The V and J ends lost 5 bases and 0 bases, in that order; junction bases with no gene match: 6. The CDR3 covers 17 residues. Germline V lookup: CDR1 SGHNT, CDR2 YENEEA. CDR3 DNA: TGTGCCAGCAGCCCAGAAGGGACAGGGGGCTCCTACAATGAGCAGTTCTTC. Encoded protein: CASSPEGTGGSYNEQFF.

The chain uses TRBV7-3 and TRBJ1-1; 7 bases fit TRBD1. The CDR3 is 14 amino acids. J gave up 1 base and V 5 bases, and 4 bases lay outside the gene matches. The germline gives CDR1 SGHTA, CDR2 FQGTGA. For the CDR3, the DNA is TGTGCCAGCAGCCTAGGGACAGAGAACACTGAAGCTTTCTTT. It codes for CASSLGTENTEAFF.

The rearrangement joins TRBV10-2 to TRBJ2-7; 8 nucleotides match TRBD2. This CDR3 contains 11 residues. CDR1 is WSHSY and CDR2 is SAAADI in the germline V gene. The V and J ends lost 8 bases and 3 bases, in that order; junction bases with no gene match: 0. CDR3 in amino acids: CASRGGYEQYF. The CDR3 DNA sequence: TGCGCCAGCCGGGGGGGCTACGAGCAGTACTTC.

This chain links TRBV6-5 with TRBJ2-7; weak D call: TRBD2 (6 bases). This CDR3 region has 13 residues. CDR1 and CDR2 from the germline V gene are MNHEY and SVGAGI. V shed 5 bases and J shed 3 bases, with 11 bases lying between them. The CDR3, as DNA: TGTGCCAGCAGTCCCTGGGGGGACTACGAGCAGTACTTC. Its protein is CASSPWGDYEQYF.

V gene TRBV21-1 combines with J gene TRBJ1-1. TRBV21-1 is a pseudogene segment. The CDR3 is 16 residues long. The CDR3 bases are TGTGCCAGCAGCAAAAAGCGGGGCCCTTGGAACACTGAAGCTTTCTTT. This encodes CASSKKRGPWNTEAFF.

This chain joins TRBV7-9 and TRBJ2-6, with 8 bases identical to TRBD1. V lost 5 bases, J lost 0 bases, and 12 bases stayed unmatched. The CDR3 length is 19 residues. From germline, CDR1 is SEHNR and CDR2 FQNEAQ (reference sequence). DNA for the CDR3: TGTGCCAGCAGCGACTGGACCGGGACAGGAAGCTCTGGGGCCAACGTCCTGACTTTC. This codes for CASSDWTGTGSSGANVLTF.

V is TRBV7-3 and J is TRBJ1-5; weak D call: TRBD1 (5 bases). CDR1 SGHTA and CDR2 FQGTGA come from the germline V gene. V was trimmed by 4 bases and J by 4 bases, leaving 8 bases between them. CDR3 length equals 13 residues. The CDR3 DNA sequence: TGTGCCAGCAGCTCCGACAGAAATCAGCCCCAGCATTTT. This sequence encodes CASSSDRNQPQHF.

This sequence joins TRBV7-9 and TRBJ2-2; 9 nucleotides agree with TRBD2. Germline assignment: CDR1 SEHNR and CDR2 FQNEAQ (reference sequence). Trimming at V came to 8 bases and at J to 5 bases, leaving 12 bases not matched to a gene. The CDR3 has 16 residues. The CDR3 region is CASQPTAGGQTGELFF. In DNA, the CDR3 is TGTGCCAGCCAGCCCACGGCGGGGGGGCAAACCGGGGAGCTGTTTTTT. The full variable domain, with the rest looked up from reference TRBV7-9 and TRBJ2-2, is DTGVSQNPRHKITKRGQNVTFRCDPISEHNRLYWYRQTLGQGPEFLTYFQNEAQLEKSRLLSDRFSAERPKGSFSTLEIQRTEQGDSAMYLCASQPTAGGQTGELFFGEGSRLTVL.

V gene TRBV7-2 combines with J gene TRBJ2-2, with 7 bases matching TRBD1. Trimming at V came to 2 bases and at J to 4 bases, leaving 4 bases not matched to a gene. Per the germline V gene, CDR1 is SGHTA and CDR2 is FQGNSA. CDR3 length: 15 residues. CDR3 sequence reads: CASSLQPGGTGELFF. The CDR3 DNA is TGTGCCAGCAGCTTACAACCAGGGGGCACCGGGGAGCTGTTTTTT. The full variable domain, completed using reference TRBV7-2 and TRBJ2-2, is GAGVSQSPSNKVTEKGKDVELRCDPISGHTALYWYRQSLGQGLEFLIYFQGNSAPDKSGLPSDRFSAERTGGSVSTLTIQRTQQEDSAVYLCASSLQPGGTGELFFGEGSRLTVL.

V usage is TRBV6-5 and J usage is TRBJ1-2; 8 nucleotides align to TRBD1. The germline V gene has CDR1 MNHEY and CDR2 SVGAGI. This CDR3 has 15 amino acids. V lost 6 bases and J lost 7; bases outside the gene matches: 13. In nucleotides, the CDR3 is TGTGCCAGCAGGACCCCAGGGGGCTCCCCGGGTGGCTACACCTTC. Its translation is CASRTPGGSPGGYTF.

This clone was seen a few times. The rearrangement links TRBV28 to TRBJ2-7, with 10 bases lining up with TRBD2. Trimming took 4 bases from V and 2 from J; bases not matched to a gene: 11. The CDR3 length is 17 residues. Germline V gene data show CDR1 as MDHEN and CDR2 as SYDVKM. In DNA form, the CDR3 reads TGTGCCAGCAGTTCCCTAGCGGGGGTGGAGAAGCCCTACGAGCAGTACTTC. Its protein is CASSSLAGVEKPYEQYF.

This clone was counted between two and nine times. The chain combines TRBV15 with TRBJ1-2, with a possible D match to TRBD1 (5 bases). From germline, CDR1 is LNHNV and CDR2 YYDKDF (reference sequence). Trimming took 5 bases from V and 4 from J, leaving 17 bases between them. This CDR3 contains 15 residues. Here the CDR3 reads CATSPNLQEPYGYTF. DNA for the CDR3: TGTGCCACCAGCCCCAATTTACAGGAGCCCTATGGCTACACCTTC.

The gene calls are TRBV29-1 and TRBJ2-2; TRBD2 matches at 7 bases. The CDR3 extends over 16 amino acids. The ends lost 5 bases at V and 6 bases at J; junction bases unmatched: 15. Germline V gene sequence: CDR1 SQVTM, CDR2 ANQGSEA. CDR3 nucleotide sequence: TGCAGCGTTCGCCCATCCCTGGGGAGGGGCGCCGGGGAGCTGTTTTTT. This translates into CSVRPSLGRGAGELFF.

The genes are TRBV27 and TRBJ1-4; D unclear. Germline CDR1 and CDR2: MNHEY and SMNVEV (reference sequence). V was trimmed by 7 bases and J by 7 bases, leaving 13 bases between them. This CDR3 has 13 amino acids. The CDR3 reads CASKEQVGEKLFF. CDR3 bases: TGTGCCAGCAAGGAGCAAGTGGGTGAAAAACTGTTTTTT.

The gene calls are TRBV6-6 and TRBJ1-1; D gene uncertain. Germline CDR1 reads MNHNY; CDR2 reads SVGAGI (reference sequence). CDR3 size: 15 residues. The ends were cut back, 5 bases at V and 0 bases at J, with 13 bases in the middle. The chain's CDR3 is CASSLDSAVNTEAFF. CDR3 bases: TGTGCCAGCAGTCTCGATTCTGCAGTGAACACTGAAGCTTTCTTT.

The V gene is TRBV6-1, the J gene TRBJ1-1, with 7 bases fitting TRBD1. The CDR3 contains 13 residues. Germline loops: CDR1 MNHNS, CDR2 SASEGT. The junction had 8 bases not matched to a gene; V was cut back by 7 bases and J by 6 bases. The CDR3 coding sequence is TGTGCCAGCATCAAAGACAGGGCTGCTGAAGCTTTCTTT. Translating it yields CASIKDRAAEAFF.

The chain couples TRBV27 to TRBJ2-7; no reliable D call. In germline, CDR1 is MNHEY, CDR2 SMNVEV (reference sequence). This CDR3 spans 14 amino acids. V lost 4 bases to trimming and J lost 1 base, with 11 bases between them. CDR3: CASSSDTRSYEQYF. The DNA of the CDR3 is TGTGCCAGCAGTTCTGACACCCGTTCCTACGAGCAGTACTTC.

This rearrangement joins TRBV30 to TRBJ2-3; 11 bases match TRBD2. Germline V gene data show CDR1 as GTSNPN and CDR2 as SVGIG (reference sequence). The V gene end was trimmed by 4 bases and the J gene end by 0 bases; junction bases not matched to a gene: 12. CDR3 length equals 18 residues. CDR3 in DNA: TGTGCCTGGACCGGATACCCCTGGACTAGCGGGAGCACAGATACGCAGTATTTT. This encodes CAWTGYPWTSGSTDTQYF.

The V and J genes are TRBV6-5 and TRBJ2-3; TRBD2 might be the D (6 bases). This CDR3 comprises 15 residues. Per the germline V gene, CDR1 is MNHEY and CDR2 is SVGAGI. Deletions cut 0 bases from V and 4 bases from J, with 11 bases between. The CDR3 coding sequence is TGTGCCAGCAGTTACTCGGGGGGAGGCTCAGATACGCAGTATTTT. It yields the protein CASSYSGGGSDTQYF.

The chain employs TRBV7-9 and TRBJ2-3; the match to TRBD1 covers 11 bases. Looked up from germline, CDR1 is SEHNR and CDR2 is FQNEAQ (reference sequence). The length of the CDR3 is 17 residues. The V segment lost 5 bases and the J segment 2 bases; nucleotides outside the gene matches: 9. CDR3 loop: CASSPRGQGENTDTQYF. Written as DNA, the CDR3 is TGTGCCAGCAGCCCTCGGGGACAGGGGGAAAACACAGATACGCAGTATTTT.

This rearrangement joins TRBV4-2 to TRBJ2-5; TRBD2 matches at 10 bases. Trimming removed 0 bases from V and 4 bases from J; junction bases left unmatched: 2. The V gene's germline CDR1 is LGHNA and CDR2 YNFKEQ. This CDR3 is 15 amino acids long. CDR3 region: CASSQEERGGETQYF. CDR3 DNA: TGTGCCAGCAGCCAAGAAGAGCGGGGGGGAGAGACCCAGTACTTC.

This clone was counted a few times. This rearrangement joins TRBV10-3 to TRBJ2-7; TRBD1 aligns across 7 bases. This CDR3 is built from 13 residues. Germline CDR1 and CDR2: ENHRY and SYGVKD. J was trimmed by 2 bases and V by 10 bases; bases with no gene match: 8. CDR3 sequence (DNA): TGTGCCACGATGACAGGGCCTACCTACGAGCAGTACTTC. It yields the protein CATMTGPTYEQYF.

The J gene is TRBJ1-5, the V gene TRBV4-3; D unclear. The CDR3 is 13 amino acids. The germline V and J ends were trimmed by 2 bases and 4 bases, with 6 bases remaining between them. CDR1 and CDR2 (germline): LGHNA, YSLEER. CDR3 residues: CASSQSGNQPQHF. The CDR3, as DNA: TGCGCCAGCAGCCAATCAGGTAATCAGCCCCAGCATTTT.

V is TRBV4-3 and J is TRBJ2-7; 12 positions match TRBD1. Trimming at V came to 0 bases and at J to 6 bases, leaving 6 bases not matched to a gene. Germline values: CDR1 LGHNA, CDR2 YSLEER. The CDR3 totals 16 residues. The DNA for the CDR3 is TGCGCCAGCAGCCAAGAGGGTGGGACAGGGGGCCCCGAGCAGTACTTC. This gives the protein CASSQEGGTGGPEQYF.

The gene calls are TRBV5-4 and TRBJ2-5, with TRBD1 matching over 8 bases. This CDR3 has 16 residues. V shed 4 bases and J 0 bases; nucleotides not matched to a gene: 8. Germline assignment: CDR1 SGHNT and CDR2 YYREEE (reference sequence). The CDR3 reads CASSHGTGGNQETQYF. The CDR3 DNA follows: TGTGCCAGCAGCCACGGGACAGGCGGCAACCAAGAGACCCAGTACTTC.

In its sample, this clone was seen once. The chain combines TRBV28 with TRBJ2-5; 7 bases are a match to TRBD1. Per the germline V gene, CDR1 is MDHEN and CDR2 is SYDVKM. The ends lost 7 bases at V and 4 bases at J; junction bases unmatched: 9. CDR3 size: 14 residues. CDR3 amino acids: CASKSAGGGETQYF. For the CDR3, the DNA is TGTGCCAGCAAGTCGGCAGGGGGTGGAGAGACCCAGTACTTC.